This T cell receptor beta chain was sequenced for a study of cytomegalovirus exposure and HLA in healthy donors. Germline V gene lookup returns CDR1 SGDLS and CDR2 YYNGEE. V was cut by 4 bases and J by 0 bases, with 11 bases left in between. This CDR3 is 15 amino acids long. PCR used 60 Vbeta primers and 13 Jbeta primers. Sequencing used immunoSEQ multiplex PCR; TCRdb keeps in-frame clones, though not all of them. The sample lists some 140,000 clones; approximately 80% were seen once. The V gene is TRBV9, the J gene TRBJ1-3; D is ambiguous. This clonotype was obtained from a young man in good health and CMV-seronegative. Input material: PBMCs. The CDR3 DNA reads as TGTGCCAGCAGCACCCCTACCCGCTCTGGAAACACCATATATTTT. It specifies CASSTPTRSGNTIYF. Supplemented by reference TRBV9 and TRBJ1-3, the full variable domain reads DSGVTQTPKHLITATGQRVTLRCSPRSGDLSVYWYQQSLDQGLQFLIQYYNGEERAKGNILERFSAQQFPDLHSELNLSSLELGDSALYFCASSTPTRSGNTIYFGEGSWLTVV.